This T cell receptor (beta chain) was captured in a study of blood T cell repertoires in COVID-19. The table came from immunoSEQ multiplex PCR; TCRdb's copy has only in-frame clones and leaves some out. The sample lists approximately 300,000 clones, over 75% occurring once. This clonotype was sampled from a young woman who had recovered from COVID-19. Sequencing used PBMCs or T cells enriched from blood (not recorded which).

CDR3 sequence (DNA): TGTGCCAGCAGTGTGAGGCAGGGGGGCTACACCTTC. Translating it yields CASSVRQGGYTF. The chain is built from TRBV2 and TRBJ1-2, with a weak D call TRBD1 (6 bases). The CDR3 runs to 12 residues. V was shortened by 4 bases and J by 8 bases, with 11 bases between the two germline ends. Per germline, CDR1 SNHLY and CDR2 FYNNEI.